Presented here are 21 T cell receptor beta chains from one specimen sequenced in a study of control samples from healthy donors and cancer patients. Here immunoSEQ multiplex PCR was the method, and the copy in TCRdb shows in-frame clones only, minus some. The sample carries around 110,000 clones, more than 75% recorded once. Material for sequencing was blood. These TCRs come from a woman in her seventies in good health.

The chain links TRBV19 to TRBJ1-6; TRBD1 agrees at 7 bases. V shed 4 bases and J 4 bases; nucleotides not matched to a gene: 7. The V gene's germline CDR1 is LNHDA and CDR2 SQIVND (reference sequence). This CDR3 region has 16 residues. CDR3 sequence: CASSNGQAAYNSPLHF. The CDR3 nucleotides read TGTGCCAGTAGTAATGGACAGGCAGCTTATAATTCACCCCTCCACTTT.

The V call is TRBV24-1, the J call TRBJ2-2, with D possibly TRBD1 on 6 matching bases. This CDR3 is 14 amino acids long. Germline CDR1 and CDR2: KGHDR and SFDVKD. V shed 4 bases and J shed 1 base, with 6 bases lying between them. The CDR3 DNA is TGTGCCACCAGTGAGACAGGGAACACCGGGGAGCTGTTTTTT. Amino acid sequence: CATSETGNTGELFF.

The chain couples TRBV5-1 to TRBJ2-1; 14 bases are shared with TRBD2. There are 18 residues in the CDR3. Trimming took 1 base from V and 4 from J; bases not matched to a gene: 7. Per germline, CDR1 SGHRS and CDR2 YFSETQ. The chain's CDR3 is CASSLLTSGGAQYNEQFF. The CDR3 DNA sequence: TGCGCCAGCAGCTTGCTGACTAGCGGGGGGGCCCAATACAATGAGCAGTTCTTC.

This chain links TRBV12-3 or TRBV12-4 with TRBJ2-4; no reliable D call. With 6 bases removed from V and 0 bases from J, the gap between germline ends came to 6 bases. The CDR3 runs 13 residues. The CDR3 DNA reads as TGTGCCAGCAGCCAGGTAGCCAAAAACATTCAGTACTTC. It translates to CASSQVAKNIQYF.

V and J are TRBV10-3 and TRBJ2-5, with D possibly TRBD2 on 6 matching bases. The length of the CDR3 is 12 residues. CDR1 is ENHRY, CDR2 SYGVKD, per germline. The V end lost 6 bases, the J end lost 4 bases, and 9 bases lay between the germline ends. This CDR3 is CAISPGGETQYF. The CDR3 bases are TGTGCCATCAGCCCCGGGGGAGAGACCCAGTACTTC.

The chain has TRBV10-2 and TRBJ1-5; TRBD1 matches at 7 bases. Germline CDR1 is WSHSY and CDR2 is SAAADI. CDR3 length: 15 residues. The V segment lost 6 bases and the J segment 0 bases; nucleotides outside the gene matches: 5. The CDR3 loop is CASSQTGFSNQPQHF. CDR3 nucleotide sequence: TGCGCCAGCAGCCAGACAGGGTTTAGCAATCAGCCCCAGCATTTT.

The V gene is TRBV4-3, the J gene TRBJ1-6, with TRBD1 matching over 7 bases. With V trimmed by 4 bases and J by 7 bases, 4 bases remained unmatched. This CDR3 is 14 amino acids long. The germline V gene encodes CDR1 LGHNA and CDR2 YSLEER. The CDR3 is CASSRRDSNSPLHF. CDR3 nucleotides: TGCGCCAGCAGCCGAAGGGACAGCAATTCACCCCTCCACTTT.

V gene TRBV6-1 combines with J gene TRBJ2-1; 7 bases map to TRBD1. The V gene end was trimmed by 3 bases and the J gene end by 5 bases; junction bases not matched to a gene: 1. The germline V gene has CDR1 MNHNS and CDR2 SASEGT. The CDR3 is 13 amino acids. The chain's CDR3 is CASSEGQHNEQFF. The DNA for the CDR3 is TGTGCCAGCAGTGAGGGACAGCACAATGAGCAGTTCTTC.

This rearrangement joins TRBV7-6 to TRBJ2-1, with 9 bases lining up with TRBD1. This CDR3 has 15 amino acids. The V gene's germline CDR1 is SGHVS and CDR2 FNYEAQ. Trimming at V came to 5 bases and at J to 5 bases, leaving 7 bases not matched to a gene. CDR3 in amino acids: CASSQPGQGDNEQFF. CDR3 coding DNA: TGTGCCAGCAGCCAACCGGGACAGGGAGACAATGAGCAGTTCTTC.

The chain carries TRBV27 and TRBJ1-1; 7 bases match TRBD1. The CDR3 length is 15 residues. The germline CDR1 and CDR2 sequences are MNHEY and SMNVEV (reference sequence). Trimming at V came to 5 bases and at J to 2 bases, leaving 8 bases not matched to a gene. In nucleotides, the CDR3 is TGTGCCAGCAGTGAAGACAGGGCCCTAAACACTGAAGCTTTCTTT. Translation: CASSEDRALNTEAFF.

This sequence joins TRBV3-1 (or the pseudogene TRBV3-2) and TRBJ1-3; a weak D match, TRBD1 (6 bases). This CDR3 region has 15 residues. CDR1 is LGHDT, CDR2 YNNKEL, per germline (reference sequence). Trimming left V 4 bases short and J 4 bases short, with 14 bases between. The CDR3 DNA reads TGTGCCAGCAGCCTGGAGGGGGTACGAGGAAACACCATATATTTT. Translating it yields CASSLEGVRGNTIYF.

The V and J genes are TRBV3-1 (or the pseudogene TRBV3-2) and TRBJ1-2; TRBD1 might be the D (5 bases). V lost 5 bases and J 5 bases, leaving 9 bases between the germline ends. This CDR3 region has 12 residues. Per the germline V gene, CDR1 is LGHDT and CDR2 is YNNKEL (reference sequence). In DNA, the CDR3 is TGTGCCAGCAGCTTACAGGATTATGGCTACACCTTC. Its translation is CASSLQDYGYTF.

The chain recombines TRBV5-1 with TRBJ2-5, with 7 nucleotides matching TRBD2. Germline V CDR1 and CDR2: SGHRS, YFSETQ. This CDR3 comprises 15 residues. V trimming: 4 bases; J trimming: 1 base; junction bases outside the gene matches: 7. The CDR3 is CASSRSGDSQETQYF. CDR3 nucleotides: TGCGCCAGCAGCCGCAGCGGGGATTCCCAAGAGACCCAGTACTTC.

This chain joins TRBV27 and TRBJ2-2; D unresolved. CDR3 length: 14 residues. Germline V gene sequence: CDR1 MNHEY, CDR2 SMNVEV (reference sequence). V shed 5 bases and J shed 3 bases, with 10 bases lying between them. The CDR3 protein is CASSRLTYTGELFF. In DNA, the CDR3 is TGTGCCAGCAGTCGCCTTACCTACACCGGGGAGCTGTTTTTT.

The chain carries TRBV3-1 (or the pseudogene TRBV3-2) and TRBJ1-3, with D possibly matching TRBD1 (6 bases). This CDR3 spans 13 amino acids. Germline CDR1 LGHDT, CDR2 YNNKEL (reference sequence). Trimming took off 0 bases at V and 7 bases at J, with 7 bases between the two ends. Here the CDR3 reads CASSQDRGNTIYF. CDR3 in DNA: TGTGCCAGCAGCCAAGACAGGGGTAACACCATATATTTT.

This clone appeared once. The chain carries TRBV5-1 and TRBJ2-2; 10 nucleotides agree with TRBD2. CDR1 and CDR2 (germline): SGHRS, YFSETQ. V gave up 4 bases and J gave up 2 bases; unmatched junction bases: 5. There are 16 residues in the CDR3. The CDR3 region is CASSLLAGRNTGELFF. The CDR3 region has the DNA TGCGCCAGCAGCCTACTAGCGGGGCGCAACACCGGGGAGCTGTTTTTT.

The V and J genes are TRBV23-1 and TRBJ2-2, with no clear D. TRBV23-1 is marked as an open reading frame, function uncertain. Trimming cost V 2 bases and J 0 bases, with 7 bases left between them. This CDR3 comprises 15 residues. The CDR3 here is CASSQGVSNTGELFF. CDR3 bases: TGCGCCAGCAGTCAAGGGGTATCGAACACCGGGGAGCTGTTTTTT.

The V and J genes are TRBV10-3 and TRBJ2-2; 7 positions agree with TRBD1. The CDR3 is 13 amino acids. Germline CDR1 and CDR2: ENHRY and SYGVKD. V trimming: 11 bases; J trimming: 7 bases; junction bases outside the gene matches: 10. The CDR3 sequence is CAATGFVGGELFF. In DNA form, the CDR3 reads TGTGCCGCGACAGGGTTTGTCGGCGGGGAGCTGTTTTTT.

The chain carries TRBV5-4 and TRBJ2-1; possibly TRBD2 for D (7 bases). Germline assignment: CDR1 SGHNT and CDR2 YYREEE (reference sequence). There are 17 residues in the CDR3. V was cut by 0 bases and J by 0 bases, with 13 bases left in between. CDR3: CASSLGGGGLSYNEQFF. The DNA of the CDR3 is TGTGCCAGCAGCTTGGGGGGCGGGGGCCTCTCCTACAATGAGCAGTTCTTC.

V and J are TRBV5-1 and TRBJ2-1, with TRBD1 matching 11 bases. The CDR3 loop spans 16 amino acids. V lost 4 bases and J lost 9; bases outside the gene matches: 12. The V gene's germline CDR1 is SGHRS and CDR2 YFSETQ. CDR3 DNA: TGCGCCAGCAGCCCCGCCCCGGGACAGGGGGATGGTGAGCAGTTCTTC. Protein sequence: CASSPAPGQGDGEQFF.

The chain joins TRBV28 to TRBJ2-5; the D gene is possibly TRBD2 (5 bases). The CDR3 has 15 amino acids. The V gene lost 3 bases and the J gene lost 4 bases, with 15 bases spanning the gap. Germline loops: CDR1 MDHEN, CDR2 SYDVKM. The CDR3 DNA sequence: TGTGCCAGCAGTTTTTCGGACGGGGTTGGAGAGACCCAGTACTTC. Its translation: CASSFSDGVGETQYF.